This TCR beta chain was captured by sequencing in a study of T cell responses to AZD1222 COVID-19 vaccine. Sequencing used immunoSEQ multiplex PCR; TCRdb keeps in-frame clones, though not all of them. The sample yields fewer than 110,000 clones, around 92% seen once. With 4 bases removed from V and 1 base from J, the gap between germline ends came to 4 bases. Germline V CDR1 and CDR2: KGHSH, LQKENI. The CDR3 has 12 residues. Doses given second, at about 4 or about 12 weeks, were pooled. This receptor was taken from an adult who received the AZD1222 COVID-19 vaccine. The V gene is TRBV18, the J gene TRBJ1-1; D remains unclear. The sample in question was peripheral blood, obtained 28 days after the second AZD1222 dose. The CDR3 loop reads CASSLQNTEAFF. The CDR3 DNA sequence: TGTGCCAGCTCACTCCAGAACACTGAAGCTTTCTTT.